This T cell receptor beta chain was captured in a study of T cells in Graves' hyperthyroidism and ophthalmopathy. About the study: Specimen type is peripheral blood, collected at initial diagnosis prior to any treatment. General observations from the study: Stable hyperthyroidism and ophthalmopathy were separated using 13 V-J signatures.

Amplification of TCR beta CDR3 regions was performed using RNA transcripts as template. The HTBI primer set served for first-round RT-PCR of the TCR CDR3. MiXCR, run by TCRdb on the multiplex PCR reads, gives a single entry per CDR3 protein. The sample includes 400,000 to 500,000 distinct CDR3 sequences, around 14% of them seen just once. The CDR3 has 15 residues. The junction had 12 bases not matched to a gene; V was cut back by 6 bases and J by 5 bases. Regarding this clonotype: Its antigen is undetermined.

V usage is TRBV12-3 or TRBV12-4 and J usage is TRBJ1-1; 7 nucleotides align to TRBD1. The specimen was blood. This TCR was sampled from a woman aged 18-35 years with Graves' hyperthyroidism. CDR3 sequence (DNA): TGTGCCAGCAGCTCTACAGGGGACACTGGGACTGAAGCTTTCTTT. It codes for CASSSTGDTGTEAFF.